The clone carrying this T cell receptor beta chain was counted only a few times. Its target is not known. This sample is drawn from a study of glioma-infiltrating T cells after dendritic cell vaccination. Looking at the study overall: Dendritic cell vaccination trial patients had either newly diagnosed or recurrent glioblastoma. Whole-study results and caveats: Higher pretreatment TIL content predicted longer progression-free time and survival.

Amplification used 60 V beta primers and 13 J beta primers. TCRdb's table, derived via immunoSEQ multiplex PCR, lists solely in-frame clones and lacks some. The table records about 95,000 clones, under 90% of them present only once. The starting material was blood, obtained before dendritic cell vaccination. This TCR was sampled from a human donor with glioblastoma.

This CDR3 reads CASSSTSSYEQYF. CDR3 in DNA: TGTGCCAGCAGCTCGACTAGCTCCTACGAGCAGTACTTC. The chain is built from TRBV5-4 and TRBJ2-7; TRBD2 is a possible D gene (6 bases). CDR1 and CDR2 (germline): SGHNT, YYREEE (reference sequence). The ends were cut back, 3 bases at V and 0 bases at J, with 7 bases in the middle. There are 13 residues in the CDR3.